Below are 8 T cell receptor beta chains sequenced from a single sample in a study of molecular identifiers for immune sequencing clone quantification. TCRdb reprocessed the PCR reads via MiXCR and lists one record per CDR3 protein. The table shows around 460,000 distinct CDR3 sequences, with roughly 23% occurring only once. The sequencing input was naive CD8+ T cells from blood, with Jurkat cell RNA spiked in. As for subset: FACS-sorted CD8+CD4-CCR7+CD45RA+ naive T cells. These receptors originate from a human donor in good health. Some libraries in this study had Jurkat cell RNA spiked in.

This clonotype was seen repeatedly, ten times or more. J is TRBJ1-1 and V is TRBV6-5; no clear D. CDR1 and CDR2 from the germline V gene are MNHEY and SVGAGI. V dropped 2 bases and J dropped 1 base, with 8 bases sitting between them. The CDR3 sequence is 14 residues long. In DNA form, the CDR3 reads TGTGCCAGCAGTTACGCTCATAGGAACACTGAAGCTTTCTTT. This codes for CASSYAHRNTEAFF.

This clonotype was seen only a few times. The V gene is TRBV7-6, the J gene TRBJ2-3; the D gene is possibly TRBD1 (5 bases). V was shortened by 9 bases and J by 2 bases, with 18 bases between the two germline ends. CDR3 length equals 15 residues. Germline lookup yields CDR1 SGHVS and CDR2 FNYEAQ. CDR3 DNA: TGTGCCAGACCCGAGAAGAGGACAAACACAGATACGCAGTATTTT. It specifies CARPEKRTNTDTQYF.

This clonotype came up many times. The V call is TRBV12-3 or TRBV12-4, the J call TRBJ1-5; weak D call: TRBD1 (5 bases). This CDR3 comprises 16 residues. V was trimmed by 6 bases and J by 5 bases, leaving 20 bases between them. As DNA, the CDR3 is TGTGCCAGCAGCTCTTTGGCCGGACGGGACGATCAGCCCCAGCATTTT. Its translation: CASSSLAGRDDQPQHF.

The CDR3 DNA reads TGTGCCAGCAGCTTGTTGTCGGGGATGGCTAGCACAGATACGCAGTATTTT. Translation: CASSLLSGMASTDTQYF. The chain is built from TRBV5-4 and TRBJ2-3; D is possibly TRBD2 (5 bases). With 1 base removed from V and 0 bases from J, the gap between germline ends came to 15 bases. Germline V gene lookup returns CDR1 SGHNT and CDR2 YYREEE (reference sequence). The CDR3 is made up of 17 amino acids.

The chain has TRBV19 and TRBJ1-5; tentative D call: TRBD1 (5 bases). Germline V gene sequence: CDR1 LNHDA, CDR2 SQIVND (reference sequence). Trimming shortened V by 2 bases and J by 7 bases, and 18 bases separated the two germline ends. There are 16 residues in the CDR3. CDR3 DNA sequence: TGTGCCAGTAGTATATACGGGGGAGCTTCCAACCAGCCCCAGCATTTT. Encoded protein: CASSIYGGASNQPQHF.

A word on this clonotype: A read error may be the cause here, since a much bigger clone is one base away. The CDR3: CASPGDSNSGANVLTF. The DNA of the CDR3 is TGTGCCAGTCCAGGGGATTCCAACTCTGGGGCCAACGTCCTGACTTTC. V and J are TRBV2 and TRBJ2-6; possible D gene TRBD1, 6 bases. Trimming pared 9 bases from V and 0 bases from J, leaving 15 bases between. This CDR3 contains 16 residues. Looked up from germline, CDR1 is SNHLY and CDR2 is FYNNEI.

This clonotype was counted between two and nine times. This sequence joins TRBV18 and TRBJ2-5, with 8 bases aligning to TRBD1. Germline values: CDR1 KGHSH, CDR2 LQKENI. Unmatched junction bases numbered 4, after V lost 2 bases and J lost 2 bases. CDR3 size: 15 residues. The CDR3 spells CASSPRGQVQETQYF. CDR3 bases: TGTGCCAGCTCACCAAGGGGACAGGTGCAAGAGACCCAGTACTTC.

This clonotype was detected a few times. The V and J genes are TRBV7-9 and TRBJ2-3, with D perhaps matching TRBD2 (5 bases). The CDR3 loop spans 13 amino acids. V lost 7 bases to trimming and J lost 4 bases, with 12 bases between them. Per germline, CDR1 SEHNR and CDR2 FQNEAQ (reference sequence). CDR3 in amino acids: CASTTRSADTQYF. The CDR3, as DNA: TGTGCCAGCACCACTAGGTCGGCAGATACGCAGTATTTT.